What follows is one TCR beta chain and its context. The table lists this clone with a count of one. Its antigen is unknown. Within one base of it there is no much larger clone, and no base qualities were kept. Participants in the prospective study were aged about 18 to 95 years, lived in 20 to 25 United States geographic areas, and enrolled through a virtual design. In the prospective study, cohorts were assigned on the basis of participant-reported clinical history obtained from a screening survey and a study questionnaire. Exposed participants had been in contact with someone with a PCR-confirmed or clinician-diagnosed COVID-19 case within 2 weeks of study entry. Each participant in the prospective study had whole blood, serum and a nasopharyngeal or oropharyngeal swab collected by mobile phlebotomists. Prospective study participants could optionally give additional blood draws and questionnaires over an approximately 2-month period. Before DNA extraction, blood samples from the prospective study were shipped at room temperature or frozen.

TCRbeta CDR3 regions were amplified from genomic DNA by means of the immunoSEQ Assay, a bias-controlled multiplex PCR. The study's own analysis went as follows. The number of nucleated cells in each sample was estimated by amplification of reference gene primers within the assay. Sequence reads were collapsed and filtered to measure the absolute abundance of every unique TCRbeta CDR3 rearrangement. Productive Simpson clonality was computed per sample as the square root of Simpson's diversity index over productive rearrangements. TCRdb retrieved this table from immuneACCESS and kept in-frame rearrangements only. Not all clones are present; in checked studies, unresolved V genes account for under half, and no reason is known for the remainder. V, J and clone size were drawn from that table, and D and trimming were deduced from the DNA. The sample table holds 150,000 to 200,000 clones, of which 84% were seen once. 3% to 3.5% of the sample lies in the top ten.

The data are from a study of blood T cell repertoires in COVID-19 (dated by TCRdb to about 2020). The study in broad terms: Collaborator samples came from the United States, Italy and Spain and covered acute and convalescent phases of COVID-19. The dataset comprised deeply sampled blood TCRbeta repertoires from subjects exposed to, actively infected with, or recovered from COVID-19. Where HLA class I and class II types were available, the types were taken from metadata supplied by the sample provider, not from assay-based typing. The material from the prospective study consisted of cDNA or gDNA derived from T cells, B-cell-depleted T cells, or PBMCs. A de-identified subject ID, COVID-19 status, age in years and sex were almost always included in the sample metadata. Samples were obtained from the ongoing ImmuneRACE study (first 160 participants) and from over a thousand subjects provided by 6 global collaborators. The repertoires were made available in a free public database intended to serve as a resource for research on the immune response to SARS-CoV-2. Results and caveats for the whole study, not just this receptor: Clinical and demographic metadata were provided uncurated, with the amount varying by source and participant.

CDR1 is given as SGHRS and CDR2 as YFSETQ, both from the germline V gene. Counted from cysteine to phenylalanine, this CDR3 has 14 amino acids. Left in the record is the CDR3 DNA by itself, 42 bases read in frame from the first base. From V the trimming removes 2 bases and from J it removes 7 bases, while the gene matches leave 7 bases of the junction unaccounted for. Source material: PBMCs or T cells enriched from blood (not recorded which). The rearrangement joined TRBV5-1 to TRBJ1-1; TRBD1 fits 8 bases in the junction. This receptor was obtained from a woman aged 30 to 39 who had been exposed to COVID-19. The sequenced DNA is TGCGCCAGCAGCTTAGGACAGGGCAGAAGTGAAGCTTTCTTT. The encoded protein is CASSLGQGRSEAFF.